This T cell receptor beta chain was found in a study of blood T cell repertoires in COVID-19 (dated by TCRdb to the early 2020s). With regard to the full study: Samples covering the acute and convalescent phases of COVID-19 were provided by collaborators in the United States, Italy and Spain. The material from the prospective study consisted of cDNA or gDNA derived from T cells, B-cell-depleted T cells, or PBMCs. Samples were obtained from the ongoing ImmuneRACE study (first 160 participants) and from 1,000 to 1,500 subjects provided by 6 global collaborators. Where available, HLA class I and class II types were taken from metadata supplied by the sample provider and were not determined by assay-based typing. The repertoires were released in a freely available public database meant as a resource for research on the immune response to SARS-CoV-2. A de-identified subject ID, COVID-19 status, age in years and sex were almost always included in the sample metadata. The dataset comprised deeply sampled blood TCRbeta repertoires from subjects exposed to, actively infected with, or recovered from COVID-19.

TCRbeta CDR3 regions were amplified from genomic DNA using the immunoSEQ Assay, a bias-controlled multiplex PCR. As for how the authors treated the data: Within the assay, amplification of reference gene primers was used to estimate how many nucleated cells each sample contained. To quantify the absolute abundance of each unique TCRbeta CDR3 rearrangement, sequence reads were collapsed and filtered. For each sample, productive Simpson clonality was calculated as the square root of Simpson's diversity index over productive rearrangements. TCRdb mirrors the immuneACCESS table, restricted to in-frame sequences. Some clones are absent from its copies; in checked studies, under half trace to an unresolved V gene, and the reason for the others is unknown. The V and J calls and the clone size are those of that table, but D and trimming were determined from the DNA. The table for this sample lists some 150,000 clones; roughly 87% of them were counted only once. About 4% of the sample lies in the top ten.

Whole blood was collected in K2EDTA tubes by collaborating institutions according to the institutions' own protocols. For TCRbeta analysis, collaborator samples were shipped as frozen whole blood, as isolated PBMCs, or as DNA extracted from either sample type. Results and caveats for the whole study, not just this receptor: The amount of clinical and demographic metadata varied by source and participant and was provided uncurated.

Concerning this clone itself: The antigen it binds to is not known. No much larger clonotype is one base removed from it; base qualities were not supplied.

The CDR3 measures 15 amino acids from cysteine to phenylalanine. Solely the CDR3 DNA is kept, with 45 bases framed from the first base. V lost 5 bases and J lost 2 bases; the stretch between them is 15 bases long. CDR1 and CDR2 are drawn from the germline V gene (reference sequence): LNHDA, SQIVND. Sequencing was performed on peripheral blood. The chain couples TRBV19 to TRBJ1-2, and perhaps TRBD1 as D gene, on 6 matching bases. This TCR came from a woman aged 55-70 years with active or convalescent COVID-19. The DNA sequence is TGTGCCAGTAGTTTCCCGGGACACTCAAACTATGGCTACACCTTC. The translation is CASSFPGHSNYGYTF.